This entry is about one T cell receptor beta chain. The sample belongs to a study of blood T cell repertoires in COVID-19. Study details: The analysed material was cDNA or gDNA that came from T cells, B-cell-depleted T cells, or PBMCs.

Before being deemed recovered, Cohort 3 donors had two negative PCRs, clearance, or symptom resolution. TCRdb's table, derived via immunoSEQ multiplex PCR, lists solely in-frame clones and lacks some. This sample has about 130,000 clones, with around nine tenths found just once. Sample: PBMCs or T cells enriched from blood (not recorded which). The clonotype comes from a woman aged 45 to 65 who had recovered from COVID-19.

The CDR3 spells CATSRGGGFGSYNEQFF. The CDR3 nucleotides read TGTGCCACCAGCAGAGGGGGAGGGTTCGGTTCCTACAATGAGCAGTTCTTC. The chain links TRBV15 to TRBJ2-1, with 7 bases lining up with TRBD2. Germline trimming cut 1 base from V and 1 base from J; bases unmatched to any gene: 7. Germline CDR1 LNHNV, CDR2 YYDKDF (reference sequence). The CDR3 contains 17 residues.